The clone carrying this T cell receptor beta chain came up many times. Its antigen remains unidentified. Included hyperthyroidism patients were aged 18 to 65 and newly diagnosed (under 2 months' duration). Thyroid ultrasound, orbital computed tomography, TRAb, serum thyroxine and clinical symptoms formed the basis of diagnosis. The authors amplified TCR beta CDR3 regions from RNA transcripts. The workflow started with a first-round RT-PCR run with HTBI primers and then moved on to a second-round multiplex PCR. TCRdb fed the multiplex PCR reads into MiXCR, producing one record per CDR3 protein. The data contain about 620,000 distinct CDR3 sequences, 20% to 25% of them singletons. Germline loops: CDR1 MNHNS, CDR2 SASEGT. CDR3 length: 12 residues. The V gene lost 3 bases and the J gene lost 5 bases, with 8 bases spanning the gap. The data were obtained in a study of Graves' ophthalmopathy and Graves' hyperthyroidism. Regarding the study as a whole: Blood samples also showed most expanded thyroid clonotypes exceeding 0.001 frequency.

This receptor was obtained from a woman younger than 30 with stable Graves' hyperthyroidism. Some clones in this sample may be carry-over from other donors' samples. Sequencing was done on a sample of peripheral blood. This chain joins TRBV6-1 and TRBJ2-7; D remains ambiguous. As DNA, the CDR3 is TGTGCCAGCAGTGACTTATGGGACGAGCAGTACTTC. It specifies CASSDLWDEQYF.